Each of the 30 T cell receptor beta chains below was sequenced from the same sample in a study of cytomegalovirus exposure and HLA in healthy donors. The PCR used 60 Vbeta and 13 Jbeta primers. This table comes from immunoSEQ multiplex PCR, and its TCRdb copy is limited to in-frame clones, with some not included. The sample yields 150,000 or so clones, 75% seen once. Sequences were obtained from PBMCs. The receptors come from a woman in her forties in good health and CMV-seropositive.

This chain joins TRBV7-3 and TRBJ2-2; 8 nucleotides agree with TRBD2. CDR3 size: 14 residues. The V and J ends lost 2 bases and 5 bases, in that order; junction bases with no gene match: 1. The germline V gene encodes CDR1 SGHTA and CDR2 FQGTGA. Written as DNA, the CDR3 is TGTGCCAGCAGCTTAGCTAGCGGGACCGGGGAGCTGTTTTTT. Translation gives CASSLASGTGELFF.

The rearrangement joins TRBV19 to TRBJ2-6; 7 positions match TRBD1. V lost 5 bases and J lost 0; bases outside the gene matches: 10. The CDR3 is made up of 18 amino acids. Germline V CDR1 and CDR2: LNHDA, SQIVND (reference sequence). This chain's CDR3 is CASSHSRQGVSGANVLTF. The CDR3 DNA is TGTGCCAGTAGTCACTCCCGACAGGGCGTCTCTGGGGCCAACGTCCTGACTTTC. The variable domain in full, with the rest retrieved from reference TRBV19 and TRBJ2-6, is DGGITQSPKYLFRKEGQNVTLSCEQNLNHDAMYWYRQDPGQGLRLIYYSQIVNDFQKGDIAEGYSVSREKKESFPLTVTSAQKNPTAFYLCASSHSRQGVSGANVLTFGAGSRLTVL.

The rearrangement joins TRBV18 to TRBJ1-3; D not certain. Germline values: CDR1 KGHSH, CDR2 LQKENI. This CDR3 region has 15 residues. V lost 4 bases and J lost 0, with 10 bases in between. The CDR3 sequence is CASSQQSLSGNTIYF. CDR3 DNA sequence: TGTGCCAGCTCACAACAGAGCCTCTCTGGAAACACCATATATTTT.

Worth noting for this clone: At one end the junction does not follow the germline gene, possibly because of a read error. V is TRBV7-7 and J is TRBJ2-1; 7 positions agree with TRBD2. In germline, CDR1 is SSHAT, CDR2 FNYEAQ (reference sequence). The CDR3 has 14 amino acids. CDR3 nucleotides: TGTGCTAGCAGCAATAGCGGGCCTTACAATGAGCAGTTCTTC. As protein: CASSNSGPYNEQFF.

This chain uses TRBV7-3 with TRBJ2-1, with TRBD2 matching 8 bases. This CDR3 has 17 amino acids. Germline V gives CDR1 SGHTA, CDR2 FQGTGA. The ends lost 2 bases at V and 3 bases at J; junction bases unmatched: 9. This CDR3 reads CASSLFSATSGYNEQFF. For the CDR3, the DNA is TGTGCCAGCAGCTTATTTTCCGCAACTAGCGGCTACAATGAGCAGTTCTTC.

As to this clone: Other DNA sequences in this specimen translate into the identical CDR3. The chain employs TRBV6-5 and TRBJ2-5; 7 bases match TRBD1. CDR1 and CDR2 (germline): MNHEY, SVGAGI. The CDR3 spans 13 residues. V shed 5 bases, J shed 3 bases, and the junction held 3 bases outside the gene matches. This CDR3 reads CASSRTGKETQYF. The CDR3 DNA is TGTGCCAGCAGTCGGACAGGCAAAGAGACCCAGTACTTC.

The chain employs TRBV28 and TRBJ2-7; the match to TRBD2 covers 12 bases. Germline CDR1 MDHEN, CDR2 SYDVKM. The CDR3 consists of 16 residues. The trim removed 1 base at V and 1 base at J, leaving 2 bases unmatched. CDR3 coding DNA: TGTGCCAGCAGTTTATTAGGGACTAGCGGGTCCTACGAGCAGTACTTC. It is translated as CASSLLGTSGSYEQYF.

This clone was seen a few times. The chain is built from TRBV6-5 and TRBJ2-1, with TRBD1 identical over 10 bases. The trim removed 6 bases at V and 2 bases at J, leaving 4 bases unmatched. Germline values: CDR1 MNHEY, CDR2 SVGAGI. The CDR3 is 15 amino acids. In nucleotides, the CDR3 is TGTGCCAGCAGCCGGGACAGGGGCACCTACAATGAGCAGTTCTTC. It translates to CASSRDRGTYNEQFF.

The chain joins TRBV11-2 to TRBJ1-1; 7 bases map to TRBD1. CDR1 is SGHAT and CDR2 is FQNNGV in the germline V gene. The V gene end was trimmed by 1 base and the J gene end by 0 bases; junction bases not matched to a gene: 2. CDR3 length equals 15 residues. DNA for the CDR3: TGTGCCAGCAGCTTAGGACAGGGAATGAACACTGAAGCTTTCTTT. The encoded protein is CASSLGQGMNTEAFF.

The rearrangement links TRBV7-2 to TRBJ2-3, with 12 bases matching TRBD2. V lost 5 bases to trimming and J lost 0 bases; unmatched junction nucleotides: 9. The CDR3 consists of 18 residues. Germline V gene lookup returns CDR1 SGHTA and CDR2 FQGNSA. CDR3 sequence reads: CASSPGRTSGVSTDTQYF. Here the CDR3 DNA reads TGTGCCAGCAGCCCAGGGAGGACTAGCGGGGTCAGCACAGATACGCAGTATTTT.

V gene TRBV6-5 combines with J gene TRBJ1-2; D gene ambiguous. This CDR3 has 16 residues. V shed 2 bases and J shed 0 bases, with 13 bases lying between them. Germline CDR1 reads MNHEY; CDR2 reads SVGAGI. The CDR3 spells CASSYNSRGANYGYTF. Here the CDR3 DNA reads TGTGCCAGCAGTTACAATAGCCGGGGAGCTAACTATGGCTACACCTTC.

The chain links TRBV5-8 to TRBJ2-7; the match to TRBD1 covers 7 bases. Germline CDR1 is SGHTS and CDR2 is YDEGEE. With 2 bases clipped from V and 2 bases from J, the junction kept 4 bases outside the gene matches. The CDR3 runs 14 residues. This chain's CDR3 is CASSFLGQTYEQYF. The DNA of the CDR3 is TGTGCCAGCAGCTTTCTGGGACAGACCTACGAGCAGTACTTC.

CDR3 DNA sequence: TGTGCCAGCAGCTTAACAAGCGGACCACAAGAGACCCAGTACTTC. Translated, it gives CASSLTSGPQETQYF. The rearrangement links TRBV7-3 to TRBJ2-5; D perhaps matches TRBD2 (5 bases). Per germline, CDR1 SGHTA and CDR2 FQGTGA. Deletions cut 0 bases from V and 2 bases from J, with 10 bases between. The CDR3 runs to 15 residues.

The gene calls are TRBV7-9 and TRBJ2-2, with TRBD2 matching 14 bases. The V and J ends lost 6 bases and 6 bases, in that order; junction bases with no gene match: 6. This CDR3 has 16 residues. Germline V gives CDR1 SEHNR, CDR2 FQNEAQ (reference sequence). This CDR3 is CASSWGLAGAAGELFF. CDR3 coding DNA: TGTGCCAGCAGTTGGGGACTAGCGGGAGCGGCCGGGGAGCTGTTTTTT.

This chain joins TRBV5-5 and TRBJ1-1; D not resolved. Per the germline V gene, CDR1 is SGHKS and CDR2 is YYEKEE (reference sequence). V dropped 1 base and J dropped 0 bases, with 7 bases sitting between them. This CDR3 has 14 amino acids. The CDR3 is CASSLRSLNTEAFF. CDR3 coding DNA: TGTGCCAGCAGCTTGAGGAGCTTGAACACTGAAGCTTTCTTT.

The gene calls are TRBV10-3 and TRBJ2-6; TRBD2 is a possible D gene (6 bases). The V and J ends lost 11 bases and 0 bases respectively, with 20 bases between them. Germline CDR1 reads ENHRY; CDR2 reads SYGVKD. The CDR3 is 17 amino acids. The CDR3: CAASGTRGSSGANVLTF. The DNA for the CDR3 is TGTGCCGCGTCCGGGACGCGGGGAAGCTCTGGGGCCAACGTCCTGACTTTC.

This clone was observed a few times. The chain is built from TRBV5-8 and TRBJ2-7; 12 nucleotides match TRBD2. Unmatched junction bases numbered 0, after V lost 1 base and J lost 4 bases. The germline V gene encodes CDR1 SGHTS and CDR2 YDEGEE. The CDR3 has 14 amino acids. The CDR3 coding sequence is TGTGCCAGCAGCTTGCTAGCGGGAGGGTACGAGCAGTACTTC. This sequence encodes CASSLLAGGYEQYF.

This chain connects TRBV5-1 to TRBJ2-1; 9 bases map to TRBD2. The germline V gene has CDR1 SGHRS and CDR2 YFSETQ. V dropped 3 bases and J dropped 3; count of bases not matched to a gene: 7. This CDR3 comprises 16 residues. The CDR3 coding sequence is TGCGCCAGCAGCTATTCGACTAGCGGATTCTACAATGAGCAGTTCTTC. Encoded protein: CASSYSTSGFYNEQFF.

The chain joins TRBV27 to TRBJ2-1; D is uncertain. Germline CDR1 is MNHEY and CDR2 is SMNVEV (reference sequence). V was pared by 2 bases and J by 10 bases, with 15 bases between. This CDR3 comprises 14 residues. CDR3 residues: CASSLGWSLEEQFF. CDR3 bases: TGTGCCAGCAGTTTAGGGTGGAGCCTAGAAGAGCAGTTCTTC.

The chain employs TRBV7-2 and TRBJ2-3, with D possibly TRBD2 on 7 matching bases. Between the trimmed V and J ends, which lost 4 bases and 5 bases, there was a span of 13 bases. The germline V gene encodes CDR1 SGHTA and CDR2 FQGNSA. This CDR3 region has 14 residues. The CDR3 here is CASSWEGVVDTQYF. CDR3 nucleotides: TGTGCCAGCAGCTGGGAGGGGGTTGTAGATACGCAGTATTTT. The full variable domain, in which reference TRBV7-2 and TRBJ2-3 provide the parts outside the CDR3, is GAGVSQSPSNKVTEKGKDVELRCDPISGHTALYWYRQSLGQGLEFLIYFQGNSAPDKSGLPSDRFSAERTGGSVSTLTIQRTQQEDSAVYLCASSWEGVVDTQYFGPGTRLTVL.

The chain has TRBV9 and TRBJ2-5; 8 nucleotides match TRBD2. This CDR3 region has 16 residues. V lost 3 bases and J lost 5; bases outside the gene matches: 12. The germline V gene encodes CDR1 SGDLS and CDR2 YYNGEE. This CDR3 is CASSGLRGGPLETQYF. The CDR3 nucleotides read TGTGCCAGCAGCGGGCTCCGGGGGGGCCCCTTGGAGACCCAGTACTTC.

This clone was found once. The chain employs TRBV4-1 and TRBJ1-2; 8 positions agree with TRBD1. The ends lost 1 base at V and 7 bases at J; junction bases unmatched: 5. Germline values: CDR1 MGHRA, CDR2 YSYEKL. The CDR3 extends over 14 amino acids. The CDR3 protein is CASSQGTGLGGYTF. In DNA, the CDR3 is TGCGCCAGCAGCCAAGGGACAGGGCTGGGTGGCTACACCTTC.

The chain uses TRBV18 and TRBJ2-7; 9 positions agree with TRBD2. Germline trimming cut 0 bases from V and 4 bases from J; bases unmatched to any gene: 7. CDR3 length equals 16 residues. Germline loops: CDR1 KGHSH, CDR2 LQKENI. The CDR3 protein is CASSPPPSGIAYEQYF. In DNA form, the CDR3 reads TGTGCCAGCTCACCACCTCCTAGCGGGATCGCTTACGAGCAGTACTTC.

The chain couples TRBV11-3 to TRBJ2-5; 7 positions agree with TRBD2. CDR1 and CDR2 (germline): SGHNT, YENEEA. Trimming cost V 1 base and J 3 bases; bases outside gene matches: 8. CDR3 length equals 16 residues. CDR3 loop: CASSLVGGTGEETQYF. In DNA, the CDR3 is TGTGCCAGCAGCTTAGTCGGGGGGACTGGCGAAGAGACCCAGTACTTC.

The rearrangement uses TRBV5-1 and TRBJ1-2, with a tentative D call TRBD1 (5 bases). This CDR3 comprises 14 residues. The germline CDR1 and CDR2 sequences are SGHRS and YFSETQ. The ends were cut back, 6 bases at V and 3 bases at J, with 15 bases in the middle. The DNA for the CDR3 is TGCGCCAGCACCCCTGCGGGGCTCGACTATGGCTACACCTTC. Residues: CASTPAGLDYGYTF.

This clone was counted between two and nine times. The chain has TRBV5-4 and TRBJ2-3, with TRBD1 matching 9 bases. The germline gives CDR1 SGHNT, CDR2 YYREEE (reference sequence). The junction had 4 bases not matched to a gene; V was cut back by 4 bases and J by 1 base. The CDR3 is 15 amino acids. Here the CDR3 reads CASSRRTGGTDTQYF. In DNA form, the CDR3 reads TGTGCCAGCAGCCGCCGGACAGGGGGCACAGATACGCAGTATTTT.

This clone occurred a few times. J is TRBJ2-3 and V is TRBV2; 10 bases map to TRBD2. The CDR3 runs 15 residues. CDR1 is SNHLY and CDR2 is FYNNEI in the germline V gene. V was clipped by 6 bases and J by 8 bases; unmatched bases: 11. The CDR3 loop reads CASRGGLAAPRTQYF. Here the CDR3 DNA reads TGTGCCAGCAGGGGTGGACTAGCGGCGCCCCGTACGCAGTATTTT. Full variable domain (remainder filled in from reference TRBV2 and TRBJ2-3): EPEVTQTPSHQVTQMGQEVILRCVPISNHLYFYWYRQILGQKVEFLVSFYNNEISEKSEIFDDQFSVERPDGSNFTLKIRSTKLEDSAMYFCASRGGLAAPRTQYFGPGTRLTVL.

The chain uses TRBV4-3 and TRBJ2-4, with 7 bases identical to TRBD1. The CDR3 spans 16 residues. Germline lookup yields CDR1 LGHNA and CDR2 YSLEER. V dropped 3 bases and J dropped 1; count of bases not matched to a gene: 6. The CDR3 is CASSQTLTGAKNIQYF. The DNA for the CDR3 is TGCGCCAGCAGCCAGACGTTGACAGGGGCCAAAAACATTCAGTACTTC.

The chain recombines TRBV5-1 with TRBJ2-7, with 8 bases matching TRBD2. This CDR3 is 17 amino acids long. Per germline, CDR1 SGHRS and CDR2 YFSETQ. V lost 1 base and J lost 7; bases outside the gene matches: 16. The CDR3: CASSLRREGPFLSEQYF. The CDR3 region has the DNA TGCGCCAGCAGCTTGCGTCGGGAGGGCCCATTTTTGAGTGAGCAGTACTTC. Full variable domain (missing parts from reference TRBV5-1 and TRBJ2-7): KAGVTQTPRYLIKTRGQQVTLSCSPISGHRSVSWYQQTPGQGLQFLFEYFSETQRNKGNFPGRFSGRQFSNSRSEMNVSTLELGDSALYLCASSLRREGPFLSEQYFGPGTRLTVT.

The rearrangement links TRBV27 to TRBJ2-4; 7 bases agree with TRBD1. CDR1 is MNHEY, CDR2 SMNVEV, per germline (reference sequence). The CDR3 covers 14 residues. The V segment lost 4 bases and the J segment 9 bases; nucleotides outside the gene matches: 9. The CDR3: CASSWGQSGTIQYF. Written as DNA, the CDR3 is TGTGCCAGCAGTTGGGGACAGTCAGGGACCATTCAGTACTTC.